This T cell receptor (beta chain) was sequenced in a study of blood T cell repertoires in COVID-19. At the level of the study: From the United States, Italy and Spain came samples of acute and convalescent COVID-19. PBMCs, B-cell-depleted T cells, or T cells provided the cDNA or gDNA that made up the material.

V lost 8 bases and J lost 1; bases outside the gene matches: 8. The germline CDR1 and CDR2 sequences are MRHNA and SNTAGT. The CDR3 sequence is 16 residues long. Study processing details: Nucleated cell number was recorded as an estimate derived from reference gene primer amplification. Sequenced by immunoSEQ multiplex PCR; TCRdb stores in-frame clones only, minus some. Clone size and the V and J calls come from that table; the DNA yielded D and trimming. This table holds tens of thousands of clones, around 93% found once. The sample comprised peripheral blood. The sequence derives from a man over 45 with active COVID-19. This chain connects TRBV6-4 to TRBJ2-6, with TRBD1 identical over 7 bases. The CDR3 DNA follows: TGTGCCAGCGGGGAGCAGGGGGTTTCTGGGGCCAACGTCCTGACTTTC. Its protein product is CASGEQGVSGANVLTF.